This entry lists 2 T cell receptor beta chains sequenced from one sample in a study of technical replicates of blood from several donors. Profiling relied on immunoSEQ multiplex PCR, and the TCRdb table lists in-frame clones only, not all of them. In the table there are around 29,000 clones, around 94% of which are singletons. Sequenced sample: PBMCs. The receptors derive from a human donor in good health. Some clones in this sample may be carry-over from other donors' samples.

CDR3 DNA: TGTGCCAGCTCACTACTAGCGGGGGGATACAATGAGCAGTTCTTC. It specifies CASSLLAGGYNEQFF. The chain employs TRBV18 and TRBJ2-1; 12 positions match TRBD2. The V and J ends lost 4 bases and 4 bases, in that order; junction bases with no gene match: 2. The CDR3 runs to 15 residues. The germline V gene encodes CDR1 KGHSH and CDR2 LQKENI. Together with reference TRBV18 and TRBJ2-1, the CDR3 gives the full variable domain: NAGVMQNPRHLVRRRGQEARLRCSPMKGHSHVYWYRQLPEEGLKFMVYLQKENIIDESGMPKERFSAEFPKEGPSILRIQQVVRGDSAAYFCASSLLAGGYNEQFFGPGTRLTVL.

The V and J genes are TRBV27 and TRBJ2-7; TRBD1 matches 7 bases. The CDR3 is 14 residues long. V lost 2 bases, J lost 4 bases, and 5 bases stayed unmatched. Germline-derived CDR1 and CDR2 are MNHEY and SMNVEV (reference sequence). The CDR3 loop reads CASSLSRGRYEQYF. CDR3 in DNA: TGTGCCAGCAGTTTAAGTAGGGGGCGATACGAGCAGTACTTC.